This T cell receptor (beta chain) was recorded in a study of OX40 agonist ivuxolimab in advanced cancers. With regard to the full study: Ivuxolimab was a fully human IgG2 agonistic monoclonal antibody targeting the costimulatory receptor OX40 (CD134). Intravenous ivuxolimab was administered to patients every 2 weeks at six dose levels: 0.01, 0.1, 0.3, 1.5, 3 and 10 mg/kg. Of the 50 or so patients in dose escalation, around 20 had hepatocellular carcinoma, approximately 15 had melanoma, 9 had renal cell carcinoma and 9 had head and neck cancer. A male proportion of 82.7% and a mean age of approximately 58 years, ranging from 23 to 79, were recorded for the dose-escalation cohort. Patients were allowed to have had prior anti-PD-1, anti-PD-L1 or anti-CTLA-4 therapy, and 30% to 50% of the dose-escalation patients had previously received checkpoint inhibitors. Partial responses occurred in three dose-escalation patients: two with cutaneous melanoma and one with hepatocellular carcinoma. Peripheral TCRbeta sequencing aimed to test whether ivuxolimab altered TCR sequence diversity and caused clonal T-cell expansion. The paper reports the monotherapy dose-escalation portion (N = 52 patients) of the phase I ivuxolimab trial. Study-level results and caveats: In the 0.1-3.0 mg/kg groups, partial responders had among the lowest normalized peripheral clonal expansion, particularly in CD8+ T cells. The antigen specificity of the clonally expanded peripheral T cells was not determined. At doses of 0.1 to 3.0 mg/kg, clonal expansion of both CD4+ and CD8+ blood T cells was observed from baseline to week 6. Low levels of normalized T-cell clonal expansion were also seen in some nonresponding patients. On average, CD8+ T cells showed more expanded clones than CD4+ T cells after ivuxolimab.

Note on this clone: What this receptor recognizes is not known. No base quality information exists; no much larger clone differs at one position.

For sequencing of the TCRbeta CDR3 region, genomic DNA was extracted from the sorted cells. The immunoSEQ Assay was used to sequence the TCRbeta CDR3 regions. This is the immuneACCESS table as TCRdb keeps it, with only in-frame sequences that have V and J called. A part of the clones is gone; compared with another copy, unresolved V genes explain less than half, and the rest is unexplained. Across this sample there are about 51,000 clones, with roughly four fifths seen only once. Clones ranked in the top ten supply around 2.8% of the sample. The CDR3 sequence holds 14 residues, the cysteine and phenylalanine included. Of the read, only the CDR3 DNA is kept; its 42 bases are in frame from base 1. Here V drops 4 bases and J drops 5 bases, and the junction holds 2 bases not matched to any gene. The germline V gene sets CDR1 to SNHLY and CDR2 to FYNNEI. The trial excluded patients who had a history of autoimmune disease or who were on systemic immunosuppression. Peripheral blood for TCR sequencing was collected from all dose cohorts at baseline, on cycle 4 day 1, and on cycle 7 day 1. Samples came from an open-label, multicenter, first-in-human phase I dose-escalation trial of ivuxolimab. Adults with locally advanced or metastatic melanoma, renal cell carcinoma, hepatocellular carcinoma or head and neck squamous cell carcinoma were enrolled in the trial. CD4+ and CD8+ T cells were sorted separately from peripheral blood before TCR sequencing.

In this chain, TRBV2 is recombined with TRBJ2-2; 9 bases in between match TRBD1. The TCR was taken from an adult with an advanced solid tumor such as melanoma, head and neck, liver or kidney cancer. Material: CD4+ or CD8+ T cells sorted from blood, obtained in a trial of the OX40 agonist ivuxolimab. CDR3 loop: CASSAQGATGELFF. At the DNA level, the sequence is TGTGCCAGCAGTGCACAGGGGGCGACCGGGGAGCTGTTTTTT.